This TCR beta chain originates from a study of Tregs in tolerant kidney transplant recipients. Notes on this clone: The antigen remains undetermined.

The assay was immunoSEQ multiplex PCR, and TCRdb's table has in-frame clones only and misses some. The sample yields about 31,000 clones, about four fifths seen once. Material for sequencing was Tregs from blood cultured with allogeneic cells. The sequence was collected from a human donor in good health.

Written as DNA, the CDR3 is TGTGCCAGCAGCCGAACAGGGAAGAACACTGAAGCTTTCTTT. It is translated as CASSRTGKNTEAFF. The chain links TRBV6-5 to TRBJ1-1, with TRBD1 as a possible D gene (6 bases). This CDR3 spans 14 amino acids. Between the trimmed V and J ends, which lost 6 bases and 1 base, there was a span of 12 bases. Germline values: CDR1 MNHEY, CDR2 SVGAGI.